A single sample is the source of the 22 T cell receptor beta chains below, sequenced in a study of T-cell reconstitution after alpha-beta-depleted transplantation in children. Preparation of the TCRbeta library was carried out with unique molecular identifiers. TCRdb reanalysed the PCR reads using MiXCR and keeps one entry per CDR3 protein. Among around 580,000 distinct CDR3 sequences listed, about 23% were seen once. The material sequenced was PBMCs, mostly from graft donor cells, taken 360 days after TCRalphabeta/CD19-depleted stem cell transplant. The receptor source for this set is a boy under three years old who had a stem cell transplant for acute myeloid leukemia, so the T cells may come from the graft donor.

This clonotype showed up many times. V gene TRBV6-5 combines with J gene TRBJ1-1; TRBD1 is a possible D gene (5 bases). Germline V CDR1 and CDR2: MNHEY, SVGAGI. V was clipped by 5 bases and J by 0 bases, with 13 bases between them. CDR3 length: 15 amino acids. CDR3 DNA: TGTGCCAGCAGTAGACCGGGGGGGATGAACACTGAAGCTTTCTTT. It specifies CASSRPGGMNTEAFF.

CDR3 sequence (DNA): TGCGCCAGCAGCCAAGATGCGGGTGCGGATGAGCAGTTCTTC. Residues: CASSQDAGADEQFF. This chain links TRBV4-3 with TRBJ2-1; D may be TRBD2 (5 bases). CDR3 length: 14 amino acids. In germline, CDR1 is LGHNA, CDR2 YSLEER. V shed 0 bases and J shed 8 bases, with 11 bases lying between them.

This clonotype was detected ten times or more. An end of the junction does not agree with germline; a read error may underlie this. The J gene is TRBJ2-4, the V gene TRBV2, with D perhaps TRBD2 (5 bases). This CDR3 is built from 12 residues. Germline-derived CDR1 and CDR2 are SNHLY and FYNNEI. CDR3 DNA sequence: TGTGCCAGCAGTGGCATTCCGGGGTTCGGGGACTTC. Its protein product is CASSGIPGFGDF.

The CDR3 protein is CASSLVDSSSYNEQFF. As DNA, the CDR3 is TGTGCCAGCAGCTTAGTGGACAGTAGCTCCTACAATGAGCAGTTCTTC. The V gene is TRBV7-2, the J gene TRBJ2-1, with a weak D call TRBD1 (6 bases). V lost 1 base to trimming and J lost 0 bases, with 10 bases between them. Germline V CDR1 and CDR2: SGHTA, FQGNSA. CDR3 length: 16 residues.

This clonotype was counted at least ten times. V is TRBV4-1 and J is TRBJ2-3; D may be TRBD2 (5 bases). Germline V gene data show CDR1 as MGHRA and CDR2 as YSYEKL. CDR3 length: 17 amino acids. V lost 1 base to trimming and J lost 1 base, with 15 bases between them. The CDR3, as DNA: TGCGCCAGCAGCCAAGGACCCCAGGAGGCTCGCACAGATACGCAGTATTTT. It translates to CASSQGPQEARTDTQYF.

V usage is TRBV5-1 and J usage is TRBJ2-2, with D tentatively TRBD1 (5 bases). CDR3 length equals 14 residues. Trimming pared 5 bases from V and 2 bases from J, leaving 10 bases between. Germline V CDR1 and CDR2: SGHRS, YFSETQ. The CDR3 reads CASRQEGNTGELFF. The CDR3 DNA reads TGCGCCAGCAGACAGGAAGGTAACACCGGGGAGCTGTTTTTT.

Ten or more counts support this clonotype. The gene calls are TRBV5-1 and TRBJ2-3, with D maybe TRBD1 (5 bases). Trimming took off 0 bases at V and 7 bases at J, with 12 bases between the two ends. Germline V gene lookup returns CDR1 SGHRS and CDR2 YFSETQ. The CDR3 consists of 14 residues. Here the CDR3 reads CASSLAGNRNTQYF. CDR3 coding DNA: TGCGCCAGCAGCTTGGCTGGGAACAGGAATACGCAGTATTTT.

This clonotype was counted ten times or more. The chain employs TRBV7-2 and TRBJ1-1; TRBD1 aligns across 10 bases. V lost 2 bases and J lost 0; bases outside the gene matches: 6. The CDR3 is 17 amino acids. Germline CDR1 reads SGHTA; CDR2 reads FQGNSA. CDR3 region: CASSLWTGGKMNTEAFF. In DNA, the CDR3 is TGTGCCAGCAGCTTATGGACAGGGGGAAAAATGAACACTGAAGCTTTCTTT.

The gene calls are TRBV15 and TRBJ2-7; 9 nucleotides line up with TRBD1. V trimming: 0 bases; J trimming: 4 bases; junction bases outside the gene matches: 10. Germline CDR1 and CDR2: LNHNV and YYDKDF (reference sequence). This CDR3 comprises 17 residues. CDR3 region: CATSRDRGDRVLYEQYF. As DNA, the CDR3 is TGTGCCACCAGCAGAGATCGGGGGGACAGGGTCTTATACGAGCAGTACTTC.

A few counts support this clonotype. The chain employs TRBV4-1 and TRBJ2-5; TRBD2 agrees at 10 bases. Germline V CDR1 and CDR2: MGHRA, YSYEKL. The CDR3 is 21 amino acids. V lost 0 bases, J lost 2 bases, and 18 bases stayed unmatched. This CDR3 is CASSQDNLVGLAEVRQETQYF. The CDR3 DNA follows: TGCGCCAGCAGCCAAGATAATTTGGTCGGACTAGCGGAAGTCCGTCAAGAGACCCAGTACTTC.

In its sample, this clonotype was seen a few times. This chain connects TRBV20-1 to TRBJ1-2, with D possibly being TRBD1 (6 bases). There are 14 residues in the CDR3. Trimming took 5 bases from V and 5 from J, leaving 18 bases between them. CDR1 is DFQATT and CDR2 is SNEGSKA in the germline V gene (reference sequence). This chain's CDR3 is CSALGQRGVYGYTF. The CDR3 nucleotides are TGCAGTGCTCTTGGACAGAGGGGAGTTTATGGCTACACCTTC.

This clonotype was found many times. V gene TRBV20-1 combines with J gene TRBJ2-5; 7 bases align to TRBD2. J lost 7 bases, V lost 2 bases, and 13 bases had no gene match. CDR3 size: 15 residues. CDR1 and CDR2 (germline): DFQATT, SNEGSKA (reference sequence). CDR3 bases: TGCAGTGCTAGACTCCCAAGCGGGGAGTCGGGGACCCAGTACTTC. It encodes CSARLPSGESGTQYF.

This clonotype was detected a few times. This sequence joins TRBV6-5 and TRBJ1-1, with a weak D call TRBD1 (5 bases). Germline CDR1 reads MNHEY; CDR2 reads SVGAGI. The CDR3 runs 13 residues. Trimming pared 2 bases from V and 3 bases from J, leaving 7 bases between. CDR3 nucleotides: TGTGCCAGCAGTTACGTGGGGGACACTGAAGCTTTCTTT. This encodes CASSYVGDTEAFF.

This clonotype was seen at least ten times. Here the CDR3 DNA reads TGCAGTGCGGATGACTTTTTCAGCTCCTACAATGAGCAGTTCTTC. As protein: CSADDFFSSYNEQFF. The chain joins TRBV20-1 to TRBJ2-1; no reliable D call. This CDR3 is 15 amino acids long. The V end lost 6 bases, the J end lost 0 bases, and 15 bases lay between the germline ends. CDR1 and CDR2 from the germline V gene are DFQATT and SNEGSKA (reference sequence).

The chain employs TRBV9 and TRBJ2-7; D not certain. The CDR3 is 15 amino acids. V dropped 0 bases and J dropped 3 bases, with 13 bases sitting between them. Germline assignment: CDR1 SGDLS and CDR2 YYNGEE. CDR3 coding DNA: TGTGCCAGCAGCGTAGGGTCAGGTACCTTCTACGAGCAGTACTTC. This gives the protein CASSVGSGTFYEQYF.

This clonotype has at least ten counts. The rearrangement uses TRBV20-1 and TRBJ2-2; tentatively, D is TRBD2 (5 bases). CDR1 and CDR2 from the germline V gene are DFQATT and SNEGSKA (reference sequence). Trimming took off 0 bases at V and 5 bases at J, with 13 bases between the two ends. The CDR3 consists of 15 residues. The CDR3 protein is CSARDVARGTGELFF. The CDR3 DNA follows: TGCAGTGCTAGAGATGTGGCCCGGGGTACCGGGGAGCTGTTTTTT.

This clonotype was seen a few times. This chain uses TRBV6-5 with TRBJ2-5, with D possibly matching TRBD1 (7 bases). Germline V lookup: CDR1 MNHEY, CDR2 SVGAGI. V dropped 5 bases and J dropped 3 bases, with 19 bases sitting between them. The CDR3 covers 16 residues. The CDR3 is CASSHLAGGFKETQYF. The CDR3 DNA sequence: TGTGCCAGCAGTCATCTCGCAGGGGGGTTCAAAGAGACCCAGTACTTC.

This clonotype was seen ten or more times. The rearrangement uses TRBV20-1 and TRBJ1-1; 7 nucleotides line up with TRBD1. This CDR3 has 12 residues. Germline CDR1 reads DFQATT; CDR2 reads SNEGSKA (reference sequence). V trimming: 5 bases; J trimming: 3 bases; junction bases outside the gene matches: 3. The CDR3 DNA follows: TGCAGTGCTGACAGGGATGACACTGAAGCTTTCTTT. It codes for CSADRDDTEAFF.

This clonotype turned up a few times. The chain combines TRBV6-6 with TRBJ2-5; D may be TRBD2 (6 bases). The germline gives CDR1 MNHNY, CDR2 SVGAGI (reference sequence). This CDR3 is 13 amino acids long. Trimming took 6 bases from V and 5 from J, leaving 13 bases between them. CDR3 amino acids: CASSSTSFETQYF. As DNA, the CDR3 is TGTGCCAGCAGCTCGACTAGTTTTGAGACCCAGTACTTC.

This clonotype was detected many times. The CDR3 DNA reads TGTGCCAGCAGCACCGGGAGTGCGGGGGGACAAGAGACCCAGTACTTC. This gives the protein CASSTGSAGGQETQYF. The genes are TRBV4-2 and TRBJ2-5; 8 nucleotides align to TRBD2. V was pared by 5 bases and J by 2 bases, with 10 bases of the junction left unmatched. Germline loops: CDR1 LGHNA, CDR2 YNFKEQ. CDR3 length: 16 residues.

There are many counts of this clonotype. The chain employs TRBV7-2 and TRBJ2-5; the D is unclear. The V and J ends lost 2 bases and 5 bases respectively, with 9 bases between them. Looked up from germline, CDR1 is SGHTA and CDR2 is FQGNSA. The CDR3 consists of 13 residues. CDR3 region: CASSLWGLETQYF. In nucleotides, the CDR3 is TGTGCCAGCAGCTTATGGGGTTTGGAGACCCAGTACTTC.

This clonotype was detected a few times. The rearrangement uses TRBV6-6 and TRBJ2-7; D is unclear. V lost 6 bases and J lost 3, with 12 bases in between. Germline values: CDR1 MNHNY, CDR2 SVGAGI (reference sequence). The CDR3 has 13 residues. The CDR3 DNA sequence: TGTGCCAGCAGCAGCCGATTTGACTACGAGCAGTACTTC. It specifies CASSSRFDYEQYF.